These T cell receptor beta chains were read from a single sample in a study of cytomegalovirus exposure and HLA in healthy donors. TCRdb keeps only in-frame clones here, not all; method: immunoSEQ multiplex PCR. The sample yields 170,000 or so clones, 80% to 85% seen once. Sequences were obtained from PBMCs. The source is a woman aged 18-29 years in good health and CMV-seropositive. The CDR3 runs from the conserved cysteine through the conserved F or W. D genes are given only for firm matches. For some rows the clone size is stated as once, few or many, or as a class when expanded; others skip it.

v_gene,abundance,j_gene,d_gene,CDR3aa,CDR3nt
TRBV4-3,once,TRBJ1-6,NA,CASSQEAKSSPLHF,TGCGCCAGCAGCCAAGAAGCAAAGTCCTCACCCCTCCACTTT
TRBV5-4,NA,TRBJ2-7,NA,CASSPSEFSSYEQYF,TGTGCCAGCAGCCCCTCGGAGTTCTCTTCCTACGAGCAGTACTTC
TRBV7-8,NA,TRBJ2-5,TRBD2,CASSSRLAGQETQYF,TGTGCCAGCAGCTCCAGACTAGCGGGGCAGGAGACCCAGTACTTC
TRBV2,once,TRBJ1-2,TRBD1,CASSEGRTGLDGYTF,TGTGCCAGCAGTGAAGGGAGGACAGGGCTGGATGGCTACACCTTC
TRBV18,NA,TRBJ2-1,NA,CASSRGSSLGNEQFF,TGTGCCAGCTCCCGGGGTAGTAGTCTGGGTAATGAGCAGTTCTTC
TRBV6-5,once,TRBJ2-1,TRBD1,CASISPGQGFCEQFF,TGTGCCAGCATTTCTCCGGGACAGGGGTTTTGCGAGCAGTTCTTC
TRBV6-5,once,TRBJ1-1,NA,CASSYSNFKRGSEAFF,TGTGCCAGCAGTTACTCGAACTTTAAACGGGGTTCTGAAGCTTTCTTT
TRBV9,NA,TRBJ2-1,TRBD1,CASSPGQQGGYNEQFF,TGTGCCAGCAGCCCCGGACAACAGGGGGGCTACAATGAGCAGTTCTTC
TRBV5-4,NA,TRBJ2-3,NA,CASSFRTDTQYF,TGTGCCAGCAGCTTCAGAACAGATACGCAGTATTTT
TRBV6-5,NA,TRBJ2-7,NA,CASSYRQGPYEQYF,TGTGCCAGCAGTTACCGCCAGGGGCCCTACGAGCAGTACTTC
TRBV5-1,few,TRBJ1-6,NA,CASSLGQDSPLHF,TGCGCCAGCAGCTTGGGGCAGGATTCACCCCTCCACTTT
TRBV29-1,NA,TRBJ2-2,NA,CSVHGLANTGELFF,TGCAGCGTCCACGGACTGGCGAACACCGGGGAGCTGTTTTTT
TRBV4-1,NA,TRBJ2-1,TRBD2,CASSQDGGRAGEQFF,TGCGCCAGCAGCCAAGATGGGGGGAGGGCGGGTGAGCAGTTCTTC
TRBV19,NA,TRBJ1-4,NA,CASSTHAGATNEKLFF,TGTGCCAGTAGTACCCACGCGGGCGCAACTAATGAAAAACTGTTTTTT
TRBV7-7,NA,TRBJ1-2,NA,CASSLRRETYGYTF,TGTGCCAGCAGCTTAAGGCGGGAAACCTATGGCTACACCTTC
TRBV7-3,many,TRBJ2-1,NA,CASSLGDHPYNEQFF,TGTGCCAGCAGCTTGGGAGACCATCCCTACAATGAGCAGTTCTTC
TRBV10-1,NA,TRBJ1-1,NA,CASSKDSSNTEAFF,TGCGCCAGCAGCAAGGACAGCTCGAACACTGAAGCTTTCTTT
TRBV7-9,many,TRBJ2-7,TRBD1,CASSSQGVPTYEQYF,TGTGCCAGCAGCTCCCAGGGGGTTCCTACCTACGAGCAGTACTTC
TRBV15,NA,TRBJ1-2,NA,CATSRVVETMYQGYYGYTF,TGTGCCACCAGCAGAGTAGTCGAGACCATGTATCAGGGGTACTATGGCTACACCTTC
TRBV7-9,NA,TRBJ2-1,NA,CASSPRVAEGAYNEQFF,TGTGCCAGCAGCCCACGGGTGGCCGAGGGGGCCTACAATGAGCAGTTCTTC
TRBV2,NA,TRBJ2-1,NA,CASSEARVAGNEQFF,TGTGCCAGCAGTGAAGCGCGGGTAGCCGGCAATGAGCAGTTCTTC
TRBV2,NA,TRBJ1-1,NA,CARGQTPYEAFF,TGTGCCAGAGGACAGACCCCTTATGAAGCTTTCTTT
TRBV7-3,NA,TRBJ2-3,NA,CASSSGSHTDTQYF,TGTGCCAGCAGCTCCGGGTCCCACACAGATACGCAGTATTTT
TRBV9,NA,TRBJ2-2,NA,CASSVLSENTGELFF,TGTGCCAGCAGCGTTTTGTCAGAGAACACCGGGGAGCTGTTTTTT
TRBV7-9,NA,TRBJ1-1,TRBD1,CASSGTGGASTEAFF,TGTGCCAGCAGCGGAACAGGGGGCGCGAGCACTGAAGCTTTCTTT
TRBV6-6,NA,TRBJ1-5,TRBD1,CASSFRDSGNQPQHF,TGTGCCAGCAGCTTCCGGGACAGTGGTAATCAGCCCCAGCATTTT
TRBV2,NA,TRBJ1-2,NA,CASRGGNTF,TGTGCCAGCAGGGGCGGGAACACCTTC
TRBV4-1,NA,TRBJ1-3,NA,CASRPTVAGNTIYF,TGCGCCAGCAGGCCTACAGTGGCTGGAAACACCATATATTTT
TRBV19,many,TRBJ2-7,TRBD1,CATRKPGQGSGHEQYF,TGTGCCACCAGAAAACCGGGACAGGGAAGTGGCCACGAGCAGTACTTC
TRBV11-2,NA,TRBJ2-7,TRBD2,CASSFGERGRQYF,TGTGCCAGCAGCTTTGGGGAGCGGGGAAGGCAGTACTTC
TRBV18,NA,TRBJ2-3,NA,CASSPTGQAGKDTQYF,TGTGCCAGCTCACCAACTGGACAGGCGGGAAAGGATACGCAGTATTTT
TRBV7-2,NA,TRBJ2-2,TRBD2,CATRSGGGVTGELFF,TGTGCCACCCGTAGCGGGGGGGGCGTCACCGGGGAGCTGTTTTTT
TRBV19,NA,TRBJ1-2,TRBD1,CASSSPGDRETGYTF,TGTGCCAGTAGTTCCCCGGGGGACAGGGAAACGGGCTACACCTTC
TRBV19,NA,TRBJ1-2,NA,CASSNRDYGYTF,TGTGCCAGTAGTAACAGGGACTATGGCTACACCTTC
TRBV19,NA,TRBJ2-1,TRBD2,CASSMSGGADEQFF,TGTGCCAGTAGTATGTCCGGGGGGGCCGATGAGCAGTTCTTC
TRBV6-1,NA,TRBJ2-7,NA,CASSESRQPWGF,TGTGCCAGCAGTGAATCGAGACAGCCCTGGGGCTTC
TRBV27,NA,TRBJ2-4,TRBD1,CASSKQGYVAKNIQYF,TGTGCCAGCAGTAAACAGGGGTATGTGGCCAAAAACATTCAGTACTTC
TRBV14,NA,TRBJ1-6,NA,CASSQVTGDNSPLHF,TGTGCCAGCAGCCAAGTTACAGGTGATAATTCACCCCTCCACTTT
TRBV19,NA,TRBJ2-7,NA,CASSLGGSYEQYF,TGTGCCAGTAGCCTAGGTGGCTCCTACGAGCAGTACTTC
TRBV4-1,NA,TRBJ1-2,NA,CASSPQGQAFYGYTF,TGCGCCAGCAGCCCCCAAGGCCAGGCTTTCTATGGCTACACCTTC
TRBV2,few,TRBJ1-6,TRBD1,CASREGQGDNSPLHF,TGTGCCAGCAGGGAGGGACAGGGCGATAATTCACCCCTCCACTTT
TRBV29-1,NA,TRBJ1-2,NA,CSAGTYEHGYTF,TGCAGCGCTGGGACTTACGAGCATGGCTACACCTTC
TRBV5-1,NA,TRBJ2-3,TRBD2,CASSFPTSGGADTDTQYF,TGCGCCAGCAGCTTCCCGACTAGCGGGGGGGCTGACACAGATACGCAGTATTTT
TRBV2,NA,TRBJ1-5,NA,CASRSTGNQPQHF,TGTGCCAGCAGGTCGACAGGAAATCAGCCCCAGCATTTT
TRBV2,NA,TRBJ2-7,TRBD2,CASRGGSYEQYF,TGTGCCAGCCGGGGGGGCTCCTACGAGCAGTACTTC
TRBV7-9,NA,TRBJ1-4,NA,CASSDLGPDRGMANEKLFF,TGTGCCAGCAGCGACCTTGGCCCGGACCGGGGTATGGCTAATGAAAAACTGTTTTTT
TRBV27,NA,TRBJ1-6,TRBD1,CASSDRQGATGSPLHF,TGTGCCAGCAGTGACCGACAGGGGGCGACGGGTTCACCCCTCCACTTT
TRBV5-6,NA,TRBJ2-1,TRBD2,CASSLSTSAYFYNEQFF,TGTGCCAGCAGCTTGTCTACTAGCGCTTACTTTTACAATGAGCAGTTCTTC
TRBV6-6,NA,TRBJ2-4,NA,CASSHRAQNIQYF,TGTGCCAGCAGCCACAGGGCCCAAAACATTCAGTACTTC
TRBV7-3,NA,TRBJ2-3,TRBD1,CASSLRTGGFTDTQYF,TGTGCCAGCAGCTTAAGAACAGGGGGCTTCACAGATACGCAGTATTTT
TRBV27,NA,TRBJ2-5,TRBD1,CASSPRTGRETQYF,TGTGCCAGCAGTCCTCGGACAGGGCGAGAGACCCAGTACTTC
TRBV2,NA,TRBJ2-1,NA,CASSVEVSYNEQFF,TGTGCCAGCAGTGTAGAGGTGTCCTACAATGAGCAGTTCTTC
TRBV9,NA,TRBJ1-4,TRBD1,CASSVGGGGGEKLFF,TGTGCCAGCAGCGTAGGAGGAGGGGGCGGTGAAAAACTGTTTTTT
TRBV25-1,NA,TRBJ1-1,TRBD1,CASSAGGMNTEAFF,TGTGCCAGCAGTGCAGGGGGAATGAACACTGAAGCTTTCTTT
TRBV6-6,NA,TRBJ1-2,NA,CASSGNYGYTF,TGTGCCAGCAGCGGGAACTATGGCTACACCTTC
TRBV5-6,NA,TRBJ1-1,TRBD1,CASSPGTGLRDTEAFF,TGTGCCAGCAGCCCAGGGACAGGGCTTCGGGACACTGAAGCTTTCTTT
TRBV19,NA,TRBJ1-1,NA,CASSTLQGAMNTEAFF,TGTGCCAGTAGTACGCTACAGGGAGCCATGAACACTGAAGCTTTCTTT
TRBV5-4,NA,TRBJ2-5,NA,CASSLLQTQETQYF,TGTGCCAGCAGCTTGTTACAGACCCAAGAGACCCAGTACTTC